Shown below are 17 T cell receptor beta chains from a single sample sequenced in a study of Ad26.COV2.S vaccination and SARS-CoV-2 variants (dated by TCRdb to the early 2020s). The library came from the immunoSEQ multiplex PCR assay. Entries here come from immuneACCESS through TCRdb and include only in-frame sequences with V and J called. Some clones fail to appear in such tables; in the studies checked, an unresolved V gene covers under half of the shortfall, and the cause of the remainder is unknown. This sample holds approximately 420,000 clones; 85% to 90% were observed only once. The ten largest clones capture approximately 4% of the sample. The treatment or condition label, read with the paper, signifies: 15 to 20 received Ad26.COV2.S at low or high dose, single or two shots; several received placebo; per-sample allocation not given. For vaccine and placebo recipients, repertoires were sequenced using samples collected on day 63 after the first injection.

The material was peripheral blood, obtained in a trial of Ad26.COV2.S vaccine versus placebo. These receptors came from a person between 18 and 65 years old who received the Ad26.COV2.S COVID-19 vaccine or a placebo.

The V and J genes are TRBV9 and TRBJ1-5; possible D gene TRBD1, 6 bases. The CDR3 spans 16 residues. Trimming removed 5 bases at V and 5 bases at J, with 20 bases between. Germline values: CDR1 SGDLS, CDR2 YYNGEE. The CDR3 loop reads CASSYQGRDTHQPQHF. CDR3 coding DNA: TGTGCCAGCAGTTACCAGGGGAGGGACACCCATCAGCCCCAGCATTTT.

About this clone itself: The sample has other DNA sequences that encode this CDR3 too. The chain recombines TRBV5-6 with TRBJ1-5, with D possibly matching TRBD1 (6 bases). The ends were cut back, 2 bases at V and 7 bases at J, with 13 bases in the middle. The germline V gene encodes CDR1 SGHDT and CDR2 YYEEEE. The CDR3 has 14 amino acids. For the CDR3, the DNA is TGTGCCAGCAGCTTAGGGGGACGGGGCCAGCCCCAGCATTTT. As protein: CASSLGGRGQPQHF.

V and J are TRBV12-1 and TRBJ1-2; the table assigns TRBD1, which was not confirmed against the DNA. TRBV12-1 is a known pseudogene. The CDR3 sequence is 11 residues long. The CDR3 loop reads CAKQGGYGYTF. In nucleotides, the CDR3 is TGTGCCAAACAGGGGGGGTATGGCTACACCTTC.

The chain recombines TRBV7-3 with TRBJ2-3; D remains ambiguous. This CDR3 contains 16 residues. The germline gives CDR1 SGHTA, CDR2 FQGTGA. V lost 5 bases, J lost 2 bases, and 17 bases lay in between. CDR3 DNA sequence: TGTGCCAGCAGCCTTACCCCCGGGCCTAACACAGATACGCAGTATTTT. Translated, it gives CASSLTPGPNTDTQYF.

The chain joins TRBV3-1 (or the pseudogene TRBV3-2) to TRBJ1-2; D ambiguous. V was cut by 1 base and J by 7 bases, with 16 bases left in between. The CDR3 is made up of 15 amino acids. Germline CDR1 reads LGHDT; CDR2 reads YNNKEL (reference sequence). CDR3: CASSQGRGIGGGYTF. The CDR3 nucleotides read TGTGCCAGCAGCCAAGGGAGAGGGATCGGAGGTGGCTACACCTTC.

Written as DNA, the CDR3 is TGTGCCAGCACTTGGGCAAGCTCTGGAAACACCATATATTTT. Its translation is CASTWASSGNTIYF. The rearrangement links TRBV18 to TRBJ1-3; D is ambiguous. Germline V gives CDR1 KGHSH, CDR2 LQKENI. The CDR3 runs 14 residues. Trimming left V 8 bases short and J 0 bases short, with 11 bases between.

This chain connects TRBV7-3 to TRBJ2-4; D gene unclear. This CDR3 has 14 residues. V was pared by 8 bases and J by 2 bases, with 13 bases between. Per the germline V gene, CDR1 is SGHTA and CDR2 is FQGTGA. CDR3 protein: CASGGPTSKNIQYF. In nucleotides, the CDR3 is TGTGCCAGCGGCGGACCTACCTCCAAAAACATTCAGTACTTC.

Here the CDR3 DNA reads TGTGCCAGCAGTTTGGGGGGGCTCATTGAAGCTTTCTTT. This encodes CASSLGGLIEAFF. The gene calls are TRBV28 and TRBJ1-1, with D tentatively TRBD1 (6 bases). Trimming removed 3 bases at V and 7 bases at J, with 12 bases between. The CDR3 length is 13 residues. Germline V gene lookup returns CDR1 MDHEN and CDR2 SYDVKM. The full variable domain, rest sourced from reference TRBV28 and TRBJ1-1, is DVKVTQSSRYLVKRTGEKVFLECVQDMDHENMFWYRQDPGLGLRLIYFSYDVKMKEKGDIPEGYSVSREKKERFSLILESASTNQTSMYLCASSLGGLIEAFFGQGTRLTVV.

The J gene is TRBJ1-5, the V gene TRBV6-6; D unresolved. Trimming took off 3 bases at V and 6 bases at J, with 18 bases between the two ends. The CDR3 spans 16 residues. Germline values: CDR1 MNHNY, CDR2 SVGAGI (reference sequence). CDR3 in DNA: TGTGCCAGCAGTTATGACCCGAACTCGACGGGTCAGCCCCAGCATTTT. Amino acids: CASSYDPNSTGQPQHF.

As DNA, the CDR3 is TGTGCCAGCAGTGAAAACAGGGTAGTGCGGGGCTACACCTTC. Its translation is CASSENRVVRGYTF. The rearrangement uses TRBV6-1 and TRBJ1-2, with a weak D call TRBD1 (6 bases). Trimming shortened V by 2 bases and J by 8 bases, and 15 bases separated the two germline ends. The CDR3 runs to 14 residues. The germline CDR1 and CDR2 sequences are MNHNS and SASEGT.

The J gene is TRBJ2-7, the V gene TRBV7-2; D is undetermined. The CDR3 loop spans 15 amino acids. The germline V gene encodes CDR1 SGHTA and CDR2 FQGNSA. V was shortened by 1 base and J by 3 bases, with 13 bases between the two germline ends. In DNA, the CDR3 is TGTGCCAGCAGCTTAGGCCGACGACTGGGCTACGAGCAGTACTTC. Its translation is CASSLGRRLGYEQYF.

The J gene is TRBJ1-3, the V gene TRBV7-9, with D uncertain. V was trimmed by 2 bases and J by 0 bases, leaving 14 bases between them. In germline, CDR1 is SEHNR, CDR2 FQNEAQ (reference sequence). The CDR3 runs to 17 residues. In DNA form, the CDR3 reads TGTGCCAGCAGCTTATCGACACGGATCTCCTCTGGAAACACCATATATTTT. Translated, it gives CASSLSTRISSGNTIYF.

This clone was found once. The J gene is TRBJ2-6, the V gene TRBV5-1, with D hard to call. CDR3 length: 15 residues. The V end was cut by 0 bases, the J end by 1 base, with 5 bases between. Germline CDR1 reads SGHRS; CDR2 reads YFSETQ. The CDR3 spells CASSLGISGANVLTF. CDR3 DNA sequence: TGCGCCAGCAGCTTGGGTATTTCTGGGGCCAACGTCCTGACTTTC.

The rearrangement uses TRBV2 and TRBJ2-5; the D is unclear. Trimming took off 6 bases at V and 5 bases at J, with 16 bases between the two ends. CDR1 is SNHLY and CDR2 is FYNNEI in the germline V gene. The CDR3 is made up of 14 amino acids. The CDR3 region is CASSDGFNGETQYF. The CDR3 region has the DNA TGTGCCAGCAGCGACGGATTTAATGGTGAGACCCAGTACTTC.

V and J are TRBV28 and TRBJ2-3; possible D gene TRBD1, 8 bases. V dropped 6 bases and J dropped 3 bases, with 19 bases sitting between them. The length of the CDR3 is 16 residues. Germline V gene lookup returns CDR1 MDHEN and CDR2 SYDVKM. The CDR3, as DNA: TGTGCCAGCAGCAGGACAGGGCGGGGGAGGACAGATACGCAGTATTTT. Amino acid sequence: CASSRTGRGRTDTQYF.

J is TRBJ2-3 and V is TRBV2; D is perhaps TRBD1 or TRBD2 (5 bases each). Germline lookup yields CDR1 SNHLY and CDR2 FYNNEI. This CDR3 has 15 residues. V lost 5 bases to trimming and J lost 6 bases, with 18 bases between them. CDR3: CASSTRDQVPDTQYF. The CDR3 bases are TGTGCCAGCAGTACCCGGGACCAGGTCCCTGATACGCAGTATTTT.

For the CDR3, the DNA is TGTGCCAGCAGCGACAGGGGGCCTAGCACAGATACGCAGTATTTT. Residues: CASSDRGPSTDTQYF. This chain links TRBV7-2 with TRBJ2-3; 10 bases align to TRBD1. This CDR3 is 15 amino acids long. V lost 5 bases, J lost 0 bases, and 2 bases stayed unmatched. Per germline, CDR1 SGHTA and CDR2 FQGNSA. Together with reference TRBV7-2 and TRBJ2-3, the CDR3 gives the full variable domain: GAGVSQSPSNKVTEKGKDVELRCDPISGHTALYWYRQSLGQGLEFLIYFQGNSAPDKSGLPSDRFSAERTGGSVSTLTIQRTQQEDSAVYLCASSDRGPSTDTQYFGPGTRLTVL.